This passage covers 30 T cell receptor beta chains from one sample sequenced in a study of CD8 T cells in Susac syndrome. The authors reverse transcribed roughly 0.5 to 1 ug RNA with random hexamers. From the immunoSEQ multiplex PCR reads, TCRdb called clonotypes with MiXCR, one entry per CDR3 protein. The sample holds fewer than 250,000 distinct CDR3 sequences, about 94% seen once. The sequenced sample consisted of CD4+ T cells from PBMCs. These receptors all come from a human donor in good health.

The DNA for the CDR3 is TGTGCCAGCAGTTTATGGGGGGCAGGGGATGCCAAAAACATTCAGTACTTC. This translates into CASSLWGAGDAKNIQYF. The chain links TRBV28 to TRBJ2-4, with D possibly matching TRBD1 (6 bases). The CDR3 sequence is 17 residues long. Germline CDR1 is MDHEN and CDR2 is SYDVKM. The V and J ends lost 0 bases and 1 base respectively, with 13 bases between them.

The CDR3 region is CASSPNTGTGELFF. The CDR3 DNA is TGTGCCAGCAGCCCTAACACAGGGACCGGGGAGCTGTTTTTT. The chain is built from TRBV7-2 and TRBJ2-2; tentatively, D is TRBD1 (6 bases). The CDR3 is 14 residues long. Germline CDR1 and CDR2: SGHTA and FQGNSA. Trimming pared 5 bases from V and 5 bases from J, leaving 12 bases between.

The chain recombines TRBV29-1 with TRBJ2-5, with TRBD2 identical over 16 bases. The CDR3 has 15 residues. Germline CDR1 SQVTM, CDR2 ANQGSEA. Germline trimming cut 4 bases from V and 5 bases from J; bases unmatched to any gene: 4. The CDR3 spells CSVAGLAGGYETQYF. DNA for the CDR3: TGCAGCGTTGCGGGACTAGCGGGGGGGTATGAGACCCAGTACTTC.

The chain employs TRBV4-1 and TRBJ2-5; 8 nucleotides align to TRBD1. The CDR3 covers 15 residues. Germline V lookup: CDR1 MGHRA, CDR2 YSYEKL. The V segment lost 0 bases and the J segment 4 bases; nucleotides outside the gene matches: 4. The CDR3 DNA follows: TGCGCCAGCAGCCAAGATGACGACAGGGGAGAGACCCAGTACTTC. Encoded protein: CASSQDDDRGETQYF.

The rearrangement uses TRBV7-2 and TRBJ2-3; TRBD1 matches at 8 bases. CDR1 SGHTA and CDR2 FQGNSA come from the germline V gene. J gave up 0 bases and V 4 bases, and 6 bases lay outside the gene matches. This CDR3 has 16 amino acids. CDR3 protein: CASSSRQGFSTDTQYF. The CDR3 nucleotides read TGTGCCAGCAGCTCCCGACAGGGGTTTAGCACAGATACGCAGTATTTT.

The chain combines TRBV7-2 with TRBJ2-6; 12 nucleotides line up with TRBD2. J was trimmed by 4 bases and V by 5 bases; bases with no gene match: 9. CDR3 length: 18 residues. CDR1 is SGHTA and CDR2 is FQGNSA in the germline V gene. CDR3 nucleotide sequence: TGTGCCAGCAGCGTCCCCGGACTAGCGGGGTTCGGGGCCAACGTCCTGACTTTC. Its protein is CASSVPGLAGFGANVLTF.

As concerns this clonotype: The junction does not match germline at one end; this may be a read error. The chain combines TRBV7-7 with TRBJ2-1; 7 bases are shared with TRBD1. Germline values: CDR1 SSHAT, CDR2 FNYEAQ (reference sequence). The CDR3 sequence is 13 residues long. The CDR3 DNA reads as TGTGCTAGCAGTAGAGGGGGCGAAAGTGAGCAGTTCTTC. It codes for CASSRGGESEQFF.

The chain employs TRBV4-3 and TRBJ1-1; 8 nucleotides align to TRBD1. Per the germline V gene, CDR1 is LGHNA and CDR2 is YSLEER. Unmatched junction bases numbered 3, after V lost 4 bases and J lost 8 bases. This CDR3 is 12 amino acids long. The CDR3 region is CASSLGQGEAFF. DNA for the CDR3: TGCGCCAGCAGCCTCGGACAGGGCGAAGCTTTCTTT.

V usage is TRBV6-2 or TRBV6-3 and J usage is TRBJ2-4; 7 bases fit TRBD2. Germline CDR1 and CDR2: MNHEY and SVGEGT. Unmatched junction bases numbered 12, after V lost 5 bases and J lost 8 bases. The CDR3 runs to 15 residues. The CDR3 region is CASSLRRSGGDIQYF. The DNA for the CDR3 is TGTGCCAGCAGTCTCCGAAGGAGTGGGGGGGACATTCAGTACTTC.

A single count supports this clonotype. CDR3 DNA: TGTGCCAGCTCACCCAGACAGGGGGCGAACAATCAGCCCCAGCATTTT. Its protein is CASSPRQGANNQPQHF. This sequence joins TRBV18 and TRBJ1-5; 10 bases agree with TRBD1. In germline, CDR1 is KGHSH, CDR2 LQKENI. This CDR3 spans 16 amino acids. Losses at the gene ends were 3 bases for V and 3 bases for J; bases not matched to a gene: 5.

DNA for the CDR3: TGCAGCGTTGGAACCGGACTGGGACAGGCCTCCTATGGCTACACCTTC. Residues: CSVGTGLGQASYGYTF. This sequence joins TRBV29-1 and TRBJ1-2; 8 nucleotides match TRBD1. With V trimmed by 4 bases and J by 4 bases, 14 bases remained unmatched. This CDR3 spans 16 amino acids. CDR1 and CDR2 (germline): SQVTM, ANQGSEA.

V and J are TRBV7-9 and TRBJ2-7; TRBD1 is a possible D gene (6 bases). The CDR3 sequence is 14 residues long. The germline gives CDR1 SEHNR, CDR2 FQNEAQ (reference sequence). Trimming cost V 4 bases and J 0 bases, with 10 bases left between them. CDR3 protein: CASSSPGDSYEQYV. The CDR3 region has the DNA TGTGCCAGCAGCTCCCCAGGGGACTCCTACGAGCAGTACGTC.

The chain joins TRBV5-6 to TRBJ2-7, with 9 nucleotides matching TRBD1. The CDR3 has 15 residues. The germline V gene has CDR1 SGHDT and CDR2 YYEEEE. Trimming at V came to 0 bases and at J to 1 base, leaving 2 bases not matched to a gene. The CDR3 loop reads CASSLAGTGSYEQYF. The CDR3 nucleotides are TGTGCCAGCAGCTTGGCGGGGACAGGGTCCTACGAGCAGTACTTC.

The chain carries TRBV19 and TRBJ2-2; TRBD1 might be the D (5 bases). In germline, CDR1 is LNHDA, CDR2 SQIVND (reference sequence). The CDR3 has 18 amino acids. Trimming took off 5 bases at V and 2 bases at J, with 21 bases between the two ends. The CDR3 DNA reads as TGTGCCAGTAGTCTTCAGGGATTCTCCATTTCTAACACCGGGGAGCTGTTTTTT. It specifies CASSLQGFSISNTGELFF.

The chain employs TRBV7-9 and TRBJ1-2; D perhaps matches TRBD1 (5 bases). CDR3 length: 14 amino acids. Germline V gene lookup returns CDR1 SEHNR and CDR2 FQNEAQ (reference sequence). V was pared by 1 base and J by 8 bases, with 14 bases between. CDR3: CASSLDHTRGGYTF. For the CDR3, the DNA is TGTGCCAGCAGCTTAGATCACACCCGGGGCGGCTACACCTTC.

A single count supports this clonotype. V is TRBV7-9 and J is TRBJ1-1; unclear D gene. This CDR3 contains 14 residues. V was shortened by 5 bases and J by 1 base, with 11 bases between the two germline ends. Per germline, CDR1 SEHNR and CDR2 FQNEAQ (reference sequence). This CDR3 is CASSQTRRNTEAFF. As DNA, the CDR3 is TGTGCCAGCAGCCAGACACGTAGGAACACTGAAGCTTTCTTT.

This clonotype occurred once. The gene calls are TRBV29-1 and TRBJ2-5; no clear D gene. This CDR3 is 13 amino acids long. V dropped 7 bases and J dropped 4 bases, with 16 bases sitting between them. Germline V CDR1 and CDR2: SQVTM, ANQGSEA. The CDR3 nucleotides are TGCAGCGCTTCTCGGGCGTCGGGAGAGACCCAGTACTTC. Protein: CSASRASGETQYF.

This rearrangement joins TRBV29-1 to TRBJ2-5, with 7 bases aligning to TRBD2. Germline CDR1 SQVTM, CDR2 ANQGSEA. This CDR3 region has 13 residues. Trimming removed 2 bases from V and 4 bases from J; junction bases left unmatched: 4. For the CDR3, the DNA is TGCAGCGTTGAAATGGCGGGGGTAGAGACCCAGTACTTC. This codes for CSVEMAGVETQYF.

The V gene is TRBV6-6, the J gene TRBJ2-5; 7 bases fit TRBD2. Looked up from germline, CDR1 is MNHNY and CDR2 is SVGAGI (reference sequence). The length of the CDR3 is 15 residues. V dropped 0 bases and J dropped 5; count of bases not matched to a gene: 6. CDR3 amino acids: CASSYSMGSGETQYF. In nucleotides, the CDR3 is TGTGCCAGCAGTTACTCGATGGGTAGCGGGGAGACCCAGTACTTC.

The gene calls are TRBV2 and TRBJ2-4, with TRBD1 identical over 7 bases. V gave up 6 bases and J gave up 2 bases; unmatched junction bases: 10. The CDR3 runs 16 residues. CDR1 is SNHLY, CDR2 FYNNEI, per germline. The CDR3 sequence: CASSATGVITKNIQYF. Written as DNA, the CDR3 is TGTGCCAGCAGCGCAACAGGGGTAATAACCAAAAACATTCAGTACTTC. Complete variable domain (other parts from reference TRBV2 and TRBJ2-4): EPEVTQTPSHQVTQMGQEVILRCVPISNHLYFYWYRQILGQKVEFLVSFYNNEISEKSEIFDDQFSVERPDGSNFTLKIRSTKLEDSAMYFCASSATGVITKNIQYFGAGTRLSVL.

This clonotype was detected only a few times. The chain joins TRBV7-2 to TRBJ2-6; D may be TRBD1 (6 bases). The CDR3 runs 15 residues. Trimming took off 5 bases at V and 2 bases at J, with 10 bases between the two ends. Germline CDR1 is SGHTA and CDR2 is FQGNSA. CDR3 DNA: TGTGCCAGCAGCCGCCCAGGGGCTGGGGCCAACGTCCTGACTTTC. Protein: CASSRPGAGANVLTF.

V and J are TRBV28 and TRBJ1-5, with D uncertain. Germline values: CDR1 MDHEN, CDR2 SYDVKM. The length of the CDR3 is 14 residues. With 10 bases removed from V and 6 bases from J, the gap between germline ends came to 19 bases. The CDR3 DNA follows: TGTGCCATCTTACGGGAGGGCCGAGGTCAGCCCCAGCATTTT. It yields the protein CAILREGRGQPQHF. The whole variable domain, remainder taken from reference TRBV28 and TRBJ1-5, is DVKVTQSSRYLVKRTGEKVFLECVQDMDHENMFWYRQDPGLGLRLIYFSYDVKMKEKGDIPEGYSVSREKKERFSLILESASTNQTSMYLCAILREGRGQPQHFGDGTRLSIL.

V is TRBV5-4 and J is TRBJ2-7; D is perhaps TRBD1 (6 bases). CDR1 and CDR2 from the germline V gene are SGHNT and YYREEE (reference sequence). V was shortened by 0 bases and J by 2 bases, with 9 bases between the two germline ends. The CDR3 is 14 residues long. CDR3 in amino acids: CASSLVGGTYEQYF. In DNA, the CDR3 is TGTGCCAGCAGCTTGGTTGGGGGCACCTACGAGCAGTACTTC.

The chain carries TRBV18 and TRBJ1-2, with 10 bases aligning to TRBD1. Germline CDR1 KGHSH, CDR2 LQKENI. J was trimmed by 7 bases and V by 3 bases; bases with no gene match: 8. This CDR3 contains 15 residues. CDR3 nucleotides: TGTGCCAGCTCACCTTCGGAGACAGGGGGCGGTGGCTACACCTTC. Its translation is CASSPSETGGGGYTF.

This chain uses TRBV3-1 with TRBJ2-5; the match to TRBD2 covers 9 bases. This CDR3 region has 16 residues. Germline V gene lookup returns CDR1 LGHDT and CDR2 YNNKEL (reference sequence). Trimming cost V 1 base and J 1 base; bases outside gene matches: 4. Written as DNA, the CDR3 is TGTGCCAGCAGCCAAGGGAGCGGGGGGCTCCAAGAGACCCAGTACTTC. This sequence encodes CASSQGSGGLQETQYF.

The rearrangement joins TRBV30 to TRBJ1-5; 7 bases fit TRBD1. After removal of 0 bases from V and 6 bases from J, the junction contained 8 bases not matched to a gene. The CDR3 is 15 residues long. Germline CDR1 and CDR2: GTSNPN and SVGIG (reference sequence). CDR3 DNA: TGTGCCTGGAGTGTACGACGAGGGGGCAGTCAGCCCCAGCATTTT. Translation gives CAWSVRRGGSQPQHF.

The chain couples TRBV11-2 to TRBJ2-2; maybe TRBD1 (6 bases). The CDR3 consists of 14 residues. Germline values: CDR1 SGHAT, CDR2 FQNNGV. The germline V and J ends were trimmed by 6 bases and 4 bases, with 12 bases remaining between them. CDR3: CASRNRVFTGELFF. CDR3 nucleotides: TGTGCCAGCAGGAACAGGGTTTTCACCGGGGAGCTGTTTTTT.

The chain combines TRBV10-2 with TRBJ1-5; 7 bases align to TRBD1. Germline CDR1 is WSHSY and CDR2 is SAAADI. The CDR3 is 13 residues long. Trimming at V came to 10 bases and at J to 4 bases, leaving 7 bases not matched to a gene. CDR3 nucleotides: TGCGCCACCACGGACAGGCAAAATCAGCCCCAGCATTTT. Encoded protein: CATTDRQNQPQHF.

In its sample, this clonotype was seen once. The J gene is TRBJ1-5, the V gene TRBV28; the D gene is possibly TRBD1 (6 bases). The CDR3 is 15 residues long. Germline V gene lookup returns CDR1 MDHEN and CDR2 SYDVKM. Trimming left V 8 bases short and J 6 bases short, with 20 bases between. The CDR3 spells CASSPPGGRGQPQHF. In DNA form, the CDR3 reads TGTGCCAGCTCTCCCCCTGGGGGCAGGGGTCAGCCCCAGCATTTT.

The chain recombines TRBV28 with TRBJ2-1; tentatively, D is TRBD1 (5 bases). With 4 bases removed from V and 10 bases from J, the gap between germline ends came to 8 bases. The CDR3 has 11 amino acids. CDR1 and CDR2 from the germline V gene are MDHEN and SYDVKM. The CDR3 protein is CASSSRAEQFF. The CDR3 coding sequence is TGTGCCAGCAGTTCCAGGGCCGAGCAGTTCTTC.